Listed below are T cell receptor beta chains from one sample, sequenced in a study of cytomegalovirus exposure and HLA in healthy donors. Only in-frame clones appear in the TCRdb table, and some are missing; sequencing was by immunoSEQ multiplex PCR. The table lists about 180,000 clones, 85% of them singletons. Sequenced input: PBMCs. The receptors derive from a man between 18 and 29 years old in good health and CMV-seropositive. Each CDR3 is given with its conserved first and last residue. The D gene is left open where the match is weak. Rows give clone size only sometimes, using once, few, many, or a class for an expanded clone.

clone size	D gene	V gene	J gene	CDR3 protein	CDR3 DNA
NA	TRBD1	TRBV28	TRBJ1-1	CASSPEGASSDTEAFF	TGTGCCAGCAGTCCCGAGGGGGCCTCTTCGGACACTGAAGCTTTCTTT
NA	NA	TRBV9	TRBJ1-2	CASSAYERYGYTF	TGTGCCAGCAGCGCCTATGAGCGGTATGGCTACACCTTC
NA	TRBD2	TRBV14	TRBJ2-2	CASSQGGLGRAGELFF	TGTGCCAGCAGCCAAGGCGGCCTAGGGAGGGCCGGGGAGCTGTTTTTT
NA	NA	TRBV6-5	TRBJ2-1	CASSHRTGSYNEQFF	TGTGCCAGCAGCCATCGGACTGGCTCCTACAATGAGCAGTTCTTC
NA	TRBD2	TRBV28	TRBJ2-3	CAIKTSDADTQYF	TGTGCCATCAAAACTAGCGACGCAGATACGCAGTATTTT
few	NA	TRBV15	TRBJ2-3	CATSTHRKATDTQYF	TGTGCCACCAGCACACACAGGAAGGCCACAGATACGCAGTATTTT
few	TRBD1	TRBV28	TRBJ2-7	CASSPGTGAYEQYF	TGTGCCAGCAGTCCCGGGACAGGGGCCTACGAGCAGTACTTC
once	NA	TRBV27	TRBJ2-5	CASSPQPGVQETQYF	TGTGCCAGCAGTCCCCAGCCGGGAGTACAAGAGACCCAGTACTTC
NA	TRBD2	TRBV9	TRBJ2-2	CASSVAGLSGGNTGELFF	TGTGCCAGCAGCGTAGCAGGTTTGAGCGGGGGGAACACCGGGGAGCTGTTTTTT
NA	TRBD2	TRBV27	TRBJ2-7	CASSFGTNYEQYF	TGTGCCAGCAGTTTTGGGACTAACTACGAGCAGTACTTC
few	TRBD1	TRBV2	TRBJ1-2	CASSAGTGVITNYGYTF	TGTGCCAGCAGTGCCGGGACAGGGGTAATAACTAACTATGGCTACACCTTC
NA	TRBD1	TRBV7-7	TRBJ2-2	CASSRTGDTGELFF	TGTGCCAGCAGCCGGACAGGGGACACCGGGGAGCTGTTTTTT
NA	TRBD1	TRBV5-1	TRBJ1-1	CASSTGQGNPRDTEAFF	TGCGCCAGCAGCACCGGACAGGGCAATCCAAGGGACACTGAAGCTTTCTTT
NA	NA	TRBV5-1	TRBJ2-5	CASSSLGVWETQYF	TGCGCCAGCAGCTCTTTAGGGGTTTGGGAGACCCAGTACTTC
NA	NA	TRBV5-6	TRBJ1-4	CASSALQAAAEKLFF	TGTGCCAGCAGCGCCCTCCAAGCGGCCGCTGAAAAACTGTTTTTT
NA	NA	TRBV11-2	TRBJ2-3	CASSLGPARNTQYF	TGTGCCAGCAGCTTAGGGCCAGCGCGAAATACGCAGTATTTT
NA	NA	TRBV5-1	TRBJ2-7	CASTSGTQDEQYF	TGCGCCAGCACCTCCGGGACTCAAGACGAGCAGTACTTC
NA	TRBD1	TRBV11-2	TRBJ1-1	CASSPLQGERAFF	TGTGCCAGCAGCCCATTACAGGGGGAACGGGCTTTCTTT
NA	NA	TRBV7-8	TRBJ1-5	CASSATRGTNQPQHF	TGTGCCAGCAGCGCTACCCGGGGAACTAATCAGCCCCAGCATTTT
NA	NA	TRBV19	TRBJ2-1	CASSIEGLPNYNEQFF	TGTGCCAGTAGTATAGAGGGACTCCCGAACTACAATGAGCAGTTCTTC
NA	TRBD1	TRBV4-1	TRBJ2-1	CASSPGQGTYNEQFF	TGCGCCAGCAGCCCAGGACAGGGGACCTACAATGAGCAGTTCTTC
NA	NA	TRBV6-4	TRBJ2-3	CASSLYTEDTQYF	TGTGCCAGCAGCCTCTATACGGAGGATACGCAGTATTTT
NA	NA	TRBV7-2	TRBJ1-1	CASSLGGRDTEAFF	TGTGCCAGCAGCTTAGGGGGCCGGGACACTGAAGCTTTCTTT
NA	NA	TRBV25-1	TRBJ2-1	CASRMGGGYNEQFF	TGTGCCAGCAGGATGGGGGGTGGGTACAATGAGCAGTTCTTC
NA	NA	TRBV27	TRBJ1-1	CASSLEAPFSGTVFEAFF	TGTGCCAGCAGTTTAGAGGCACCCTTCTCAGGGACTGTTTTTGAAGCTTTCTTT
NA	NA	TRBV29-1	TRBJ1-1	CSVDGRNTEAFF	TGCAGCGTTGACGGGAGGAACACTGAAGCTTTCTTT
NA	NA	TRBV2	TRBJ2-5	CASSPVELETQYF	TGTGCCAGCAGCCCGGTGGAGCTCGAGACCCAGTACTTC
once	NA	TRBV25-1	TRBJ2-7	CASSEGGGRSYEQYF	TGTGCCAGCAGTGAAGGCGGAGGCAGGTCCTACGAGCAGTACTTC
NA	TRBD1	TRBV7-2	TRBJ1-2	CASILGTGVNYGYTF	TGTGCCAGCATCCTCGGAACAGGGGTTAACTATGGCTACACCTTC
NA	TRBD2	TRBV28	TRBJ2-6	CASSPGLAGVPSWANVLTF	TGTGCCAGCAGCCCCGGACTAGCGGGGGTACCCTCATGGGCCAACGTCCTGACTTTC
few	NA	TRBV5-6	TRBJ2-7	CASSLGRRASYEQYF	TGTGCCAGCAGCTTAGGACGGCGGGCCTCCTACGAGCAGTACTTC
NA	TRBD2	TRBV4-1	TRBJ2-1	CASSLGLAGGYNEQFF	TGCGCCAGCAGCTTAGGACTAGCGGGGGGTTACAATGAGCAGTTCTTC
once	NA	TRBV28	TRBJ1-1	CASSLAQVREAFF	TGTGCCAGCAGTTTAGCACAGGTTAGAGAAGCTTTCTTT
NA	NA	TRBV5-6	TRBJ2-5	CASSLWASQETQYF	TGTGCCAGCAGCTTGTGGGCGTCTCAAGAGACCCAGTACTTC
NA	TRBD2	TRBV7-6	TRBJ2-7	CASSLELAHTYEQYF	TGTGCCAGCAGCTTAGAACTAGCGCACACCTACGAGCAGTACTTC
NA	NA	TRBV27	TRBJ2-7	CASSPLTGNSYEQYF	TGTGCCAGCAGTCCTCTCACAGGGAACTCCTACGAGCAGTACTTC
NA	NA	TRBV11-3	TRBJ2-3	CASSFGDTQYF	TGTGCCAGCAGCTTCGGAGATACGCAGTATTTT
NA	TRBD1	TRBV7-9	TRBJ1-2	CASSRDRDYGYTF	TGTGCCAGCAGCCGGGACAGAGACTATGGCTACACCTTC
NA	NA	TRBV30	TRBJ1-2	CAWSRRASYTF	TGTGCCTGGAGCCGTAGAGCTAGCTACACCTTC
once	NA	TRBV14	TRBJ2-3	CASSLLVGRFDTQYF	TGTGCCAGCAGCCTGCTAGTTGGTAGGTTTGATACGCAGTATTTT
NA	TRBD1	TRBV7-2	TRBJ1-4	CASSQKQGGGEKLFF	TGTGCCAGCAGCCAGAAACAGGGGGGAGGTGAAAAACTGTTTTTT
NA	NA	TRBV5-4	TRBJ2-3	CASSLVGASGDTQYF	TGTGCCAGCAGCTTGGTGGGGGCAAGCGGAGATACGCAGTATTTT
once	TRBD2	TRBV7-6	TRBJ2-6	CASSWGGSGANVLTF	TGTGCCAGCAGCTGGGGGGGCTCTGGGGCCAACGTCCTGACTTTC
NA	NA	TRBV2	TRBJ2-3	CASSEAQGGSTDTQYF	TGTGCCAGCAGTGAAGCGCAGGGCGGAAGCACAGATACGCAGTATTTT
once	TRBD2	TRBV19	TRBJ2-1	CASSARTSGTYNEQFF	TGTGCCAGTAGTGCCCGGACTAGCGGGACTTATAATGAGCAGTTCTTC
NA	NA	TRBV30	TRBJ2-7	CAWSPQGYEQYF	TGTGCCTGGAGTCCACAGGGCTACGAGCAGTACTTC
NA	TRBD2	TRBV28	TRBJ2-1	CASSFPSGDYNEQFF	TGTGCCAGCAGTTTTCCTAGCGGAGACTACAATGAGCAGTTCTTC
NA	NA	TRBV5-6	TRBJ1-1	CASSFNMNTEAFF	TGTGCCAGCAGCTTTAACATGAACACTGAAGCTTTCTTT
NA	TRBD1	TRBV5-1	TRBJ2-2	CASSPGTGVDTGELFF	TGCGCCAGCAGCCCCGGAACAGGGGTGGACACCGGGGAGCTGTTTTTT
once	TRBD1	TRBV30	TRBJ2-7	CAWSGRQGLTYEQYF	TGTGCCTGGAGTGGGAGACAGGGTCTGACCTACGAGCAGTACTTC
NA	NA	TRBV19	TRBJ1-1	CASIRQVNTEAFF	TGTGCCAGTATCCGACAGGTAAACACTGAAGCTTTCTTT
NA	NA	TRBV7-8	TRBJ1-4	CASSLQRAPAEKLFF	TGTGCCAGCAGCTTGCAGCGCGCCCCCGCTGAAAAACTGTTTTTT
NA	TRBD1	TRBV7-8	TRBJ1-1	CASSLARDRIEAFF	TGTGCCAGCAGCTTAGCTAGGGACAGAATTGAAGCTTTCTTT
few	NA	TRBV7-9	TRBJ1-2	CASSLARGNYGYTF	TGTGCCAGCAGCTTAGCGCGAGGGAACTATGGCTACACCTTC
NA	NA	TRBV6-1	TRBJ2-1	CASSESEDSHNEQFF	TGTGCCAGCAGTGAATCAGAGGATTCCCACAATGAGCAGTTCTTC
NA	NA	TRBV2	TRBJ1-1	CASSEAENTEAFF	TGTGCCAGCAGTGAGGCGGAGAACACTGAAGCTTTCTTT
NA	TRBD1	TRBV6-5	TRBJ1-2	CASSYLGGLRSYGYTF	TGTGCCAGCAGTTACTTAGGGGGCCTAAGGAGCTATGGCTACACCTTC
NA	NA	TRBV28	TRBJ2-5	CASSLEEGAAEETQYF	TGTGCCAGCAGTTTAGAGGAGGGGGCTGCTGAGGAGACCCAGTACTTC